The sequence of this T cell receptor (beta chain) was determined in a study of cytomegalovirus exposure and HLA in healthy donors. Germline CDR1 reads LGHNT; CDR2 reads FRNRAP. This CDR3 is 15 amino acids long. Deletions cut 6 bases from V and 4 bases from J, with 19 bases between. Sequencing was performed with immunoSEQ multiplex PCR; in TCRdb, only in-frame clones are kept and a portion is missing. The sample has roughly 100,000 clones, approximately 86% seen once; the top ten hold 3% to 4%. As regards this clone: As yet, its antigen is unknown.

Donors were drawn from the approximately 120-subject validation cohort, separate from the roughly 670-subject first cohort. Findings of the study overall: Cytomegalovirus status, reportedly, was diagnosed with high specificity and sensitivity by the classifier. A later analysis found first-cohort TCR clusters tended to co-occur in the 120 or so validation repertoires. 150 to 200 TCR beta chains were listed as cytomegalovirus-associated.

This chain links TRBV12-5 with TRBJ2-7, with D possibly being TRBD2 (6 bases). The source is a woman between 18 and 29 years old in good health and CMV-seropositive. Sequencing was done on a sample of PBMCs. The DNA for the CDR3 is TGTGCTAGTGGAAATAGCGGCCAGCAAGTTTACGAGCAGTACTTC. Encoded protein: CASGNSGQQVYEQYF.